The sequence of this T cell receptor (beta chain) was determined in a study of control samples from healthy donors and cancer patients. Profiled with immunoSEQ multiplex PCR; TCRdb holds only in-frame clones, not every one. The sample yields 50,000 to 70,000 clones, over 75% seen once. The V and J ends lost 7 bases and 3 bases respectively, with 13 bases between them. There are 13 residues in the CDR3. Sequencing input: blood. The sequence was obtained from a man between 50 and 59 years old in good health. The chain combines TRBV12-3 or TRBV12-4 with TRBJ2-7; tentatively, D is TRBD2 (6 bases). The CDR3 DNA is TGTGCCAGCACCTGGGGACTTGTCTACGAGCAGTACTTC. Translated, it gives CASTWGLVYEQYF.